The rows below give T cell receptor beta chains drawn from one sample of a study of T cells in Graves' hyperthyroidism and ophthalmopathy. MiXCR, run by TCRdb on the multiplex PCR reads, gives a single entry per CDR3 protein. The table lists roughly 840,000 distinct CDR3 sequences, 35% to 40% of them singletons. The source material was blood. The origin of the receptors is a man between 18 and 35 years old with Graves' hyperthyroidism. The CDR3 runs from the conserved cysteine through the conserved F or W. The D gene is left open where the match is weak. The size entry is marked missing in some rows and otherwise reads once, few, many or a size class.

clone size	J gene	V gene	D gene	CDR3 protein	CDR3 DNA
few	TRBJ1-6	TRBV12-3/TRBV12-4	NA	CASSLYGSYNSPLHF	TGTGCCAGCAGTTTATACGGCTCCTATAATTCACCCCTCCACTTT
NA	TRBJ1-1	TRBV7-9	TRBD1	CASRRDRLGLVNTEAFF	TGTGCCAGCAGACGGGACAGACTCGGTCTAGTGAACACTGAAGCTTTCTTT
NA	TRBJ1-4	TRBV7-9	TRBD1	CASSGRQGPLNEKLFF	TGTGCCAGCAGCGGAAGACAGGGGCCGCTCAATGAAAAACTGTTTTTT
many	TRBJ1-1	TRBV29-1	TRBD1	CSVAGTGMNTEAFF	TGCAGCGTTGCGGGGACAGGGATGAACACTGAAGCTTTCTTT
few	TRBJ1-1	TRBV9	NA	CASSGGWGGTEAFF	TGTGCCAGCAGCGGTGGGTGGGGGGGCACTGAAGCTTTCTTT
NA	TRBJ2-2	TRBV20-1	TRBD1	CSARAGQGNTGELFF	TGCAGTGCTAGAGCTGGACAGGGGAACACCGGGGAGCTGTTTTTT
NA	TRBJ2-5	TRBV6-1	NA	CASRHKVAREGQETQYF	TGTGCCAGCCGCCATAAAGTAGCCAGGGAAGGCCAAGAGACCCAGTACTTC
NA	TRBJ2-7	TRBV7-2	TRBD1	CASSYWDRSSYEQYF	TGTGCCAGCAGCTATTGGGACAGGAGCTCCTACGAGCAGTACTTC
NA	TRBJ2-7	TRBV3-1	NA	CASSFLRTFYEQYF	TGTGCCAGCAGTTTCTTGCGTACCTTCTACGAGCAGTACTTC
many	TRBJ1-1	TRBV19	NA	CASSIRGSDTEAFF	TGTGCCAGTAGTATTAGGGGATCGGACACTGAAGCTTTCTTT
many	TRBJ1-1	TRBV10-3	NA	CAISDQMDTEAFF	TGTGCCATCAGTGACCAGATGGACACTGAAGCTTTCTTT
many	TRBJ1-4	TRBV29-1	NA	CSVASGGTNEKLFF	TGCAGCGTTGCTTCAGGAGGGACTAATGAAAAACTGTTTTTT
NA	TRBJ1-1	TRBV5-1	NA	CASSLWYYGQMNTEAFF	TGCGCCAGCAGCTTGTGGTACTATGGGCAGATGAACACTGAAGCTTTCTTT
few	TRBJ2-7	TRBV7-2	NA	CASTNMGRAYEQYF	TGTGCCAGCACCAATATGGGCAGGGCCTACGAGCAGTACTTC
NA	TRBJ1-2	TRBV20-1	NA	CSAREGEGSGYTF	TGCAGTGCTAGAGAAGGTGAGGGATCGGGCTACACCTTC
NA	TRBJ1-2	TRBV29-1	NA	CSEGEGGYTF	TGCAGTGAGGGGGAGGGTGGCTACACCTTC
many	TRBJ2-2	TRBV7-8	NA	CASTLGGGELFF	TGTGCCAGCACCCTAGGGGGCGGGGAGCTGTTTTTT
NA	TRBJ2-5	TRBV20-1	TRBD2	CSASTSARQETQYF	TGCAGTGCTAGTACTAGCGCCCGCCAAGAGACCCAGTACTTC
NA	TRBJ2-7	TRBV7-9	TRBD1	CASSSPGQALPSYEQYF	TGTGCCAGCAGCTCCCCGGGACAGGCCTTACCATCCTACGAGCAGTACTTC
many	TRBJ1-5	TRBV19	NA	CASSIEQPSQPQHF	TGTGCCAGTAGTATAGAACAACCAAGTCAGCCCCAGCATTTT
NA	TRBJ1-6	TRBV5-4	NA	CASGLSSYNSPLHF	TGTGCCAGCGGTTTGAGCTCCTATAATTCACCCCTCCACTTT
NA	TRBJ1-1	TRBV11-1	NA	CASSSQDTPEAFF	TGTGCCAGCAGCTCCCAAGACACGCCTGAAGCTTTCTTT
few	TRBJ2-6	TRBV7-2	TRBD2	CASSQAERGGANVLTF	TGCGCCAGCAGCCAAGCTGAGCGGGGGGGGGCCAACGTCCTGACTTTC
many	TRBJ1-1	TRBV29-1	NA	CSALTPYTEAFF	TGCAGCGCTCTGACCCCTTACACTGAAGCTTTCTTT
NA	TRBJ2-7	TRBV12-3/TRBV12-4	TRBD1	CASSQDRGNEQYF	TGTGCCAGCAGTCAGGACAGGGGGAACGAGCAGTACTTC
NA	TRBJ2-5	TRBV12-3/TRBV12-4	NA	CASTTRGVETQYF	TGTGCCAGCACCACTAGAGGGGTGGAGACCCAGTACTTC
NA	TRBJ2-6	TRBV29-1	NA	CSVGLVGANVLTF	TGCAGCGTTGGACTCGTGGGGGCCAACGTCCTGACTTTC
NA	TRBJ2-5	TRBV7-2	TRBD2	CASSPRGGQEAQYF	TGTGCCAGCAGCCCCCGGGGGGGGCAAGAGGCCCAGTACTTC
NA	TRBJ2-7	TRBV10-3	NA	CAISDLAYEQYF	TGTGCCATCAGTGACCTAGCCTACGAGCAGTACTTC
NA	TRBJ1-1	TRBV7-8	NA	CASSPGPRNTEAFF	TGTGCCAGCAGCCCCGGACCGAGAAACACTGAAGCTTTCTTT
many	TRBJ2-2	TRBV2	NA	CASSASIANTGELFF	TGTGCCAGCAGTGCTAGCATCGCGAACACCGGGGAGCTGTTTTTT
many	TRBJ2-7	TRBV9	TRBD2	CASSPRTSGPYEQYF	TGTGCCAGCAGCCCCCGGACTAGCGGGCCCTACGAGCAGTACTTC
few	TRBJ2-7	TRBV20-1	TRBD2	CSAGTSGRSLSYEQYF	TGCAGTGCCGGGACTAGCGGGAGAAGTCTATCCTACGAGCAGTACTTC
NA	TRBJ2-7	TRBV20-1	NA	CSAASGSSYEQYF	TGCAGTGCTGCCTCGGGATCAAGCTACGAGCAGTACTTC
NA	TRBJ2-5	TRBV7-8	NA	CASSPEYQETQYF	TGTGCCAGCAGCCCAGAGTACCAAGAGACCCAGTACTTC
few	TRBJ1-5	TRBV6-6	TRBD1	CASRQGESNQPQHF	TGTGCCAGCCGCCAGGGGGAAAGCAATCAGCCCCAGCATTTT
many	TRBJ2-5	TRBV29-1	NA	CSAEPLRSGRNQETQYF	TGCAGCGCAGAACCGCTTCGTAGCGGTAGGAACCAAGAGACCCAGTACTTC
few	TRBJ1-5	TRBV2	NA	CASRADGDQPQHF	TGTGCCAGCAGGGCAGACGGAGATCAGCCCCAGCATTTT
many	TRBJ1-6	TRBV12-3/TRBV12-4	NA	CASSTGWNSPLHF	TGTGCCAGCAGTACAGGGTGGAATTCACCCCTCCACTTT
few	TRBJ2-6	TRBV7-6	TRBD1	CASSSDRAKIGANVLTF	TGTGCCAGCAGCTCGGACAGGGCCAAGATCGGGGCCAACGTCCTGACTTTC
many	TRBJ1-6	TRBV12-3/TRBV12-4	NA	CASKQGHSPLHF	TGTGCCAGCAAGCAGGGACATTCACCCCTCCACTTT
once	TRBJ1-6	TRBV14	NA	CASSQRGRSNSPLHF	TGTGCCAGCAGCCAACGGGGAAGGAGTAATTCACCCCTCCACTTT
once	TRBJ1-5	TRBV6-6	TRBD1	CASRRDRERQPQHF	TGTGCCAGCAGGAGGGACAGGGAACGTCAGCCCCAGCATTTT
few	TRBJ1-6	TRBV4-1	TRBD1	CASSRGQAPSPLHF	TGCGCCAGCAGCCGAGGACAGGCACCTTCACCCCTCCACTTT
many	TRBJ2-2	TRBV24-1	NA	CATSALTGELFF	TGTGCCACCAGTGCTCTCACCGGGGAGCTGTTTTTT
NA	TRBJ1-1	TRBV5-6	NA	CASSLAQVEAFF	TGTGCCAGCAGCTTGGCCCAAGTTGAAGCTTTCTTT